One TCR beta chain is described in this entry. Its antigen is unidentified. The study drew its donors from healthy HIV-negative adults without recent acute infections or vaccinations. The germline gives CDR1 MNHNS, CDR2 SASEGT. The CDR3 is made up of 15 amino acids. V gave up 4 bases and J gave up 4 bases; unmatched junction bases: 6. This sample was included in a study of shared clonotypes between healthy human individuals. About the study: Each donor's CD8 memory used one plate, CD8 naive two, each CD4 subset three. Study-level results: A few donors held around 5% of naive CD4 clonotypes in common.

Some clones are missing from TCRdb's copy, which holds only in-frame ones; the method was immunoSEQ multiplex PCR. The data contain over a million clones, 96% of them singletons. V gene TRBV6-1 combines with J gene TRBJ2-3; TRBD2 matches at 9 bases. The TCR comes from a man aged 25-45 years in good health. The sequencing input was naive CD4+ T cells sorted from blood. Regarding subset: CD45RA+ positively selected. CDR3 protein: CASSAPRGRADTQYF. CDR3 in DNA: TGTGCCAGCAGTGCCCCGCGCGGGAGGGCAGATACGCAGTATTTT.